The clone carrying this TCR beta chain turned up a few times. This sample was included in a study of tumour-infiltrating T cells in Burkitt lymphoma. Study context: Repertoire clonality predicted overall and progression-free survival.

This table comes from immunoSEQ multiplex PCR, and its TCRdb copy is limited to in-frame clones, with some not included. The sample lists about 5,600 clones; about a sixth were seen once. From germline, CDR1 is MNHEY and CDR2 SMNVEV (reference sequence). The CDR3 totals 15 residues. V trimming: 5 bases; J trimming: 4 bases; junction bases outside the gene matches: 6. The TCR comes from a human donor with diffuse large B-cell lymphoma. The gene calls are TRBV27 and TRBJ2-7; TRBD2 matches at 12 bases. Input material: tumor tissue. CDR3 coding DNA: TGTGCCAGCAGTCCGTCACTAGCGGGAGGATACGAGCAGTACTTC. Amino acid sequence: CASSPSLAGGYEQYF.